Sequencing of this T cell receptor beta chain was carried out in a study of blood T cell repertoires in COVID-19. About the research overall: The study drew acute and convalescent COVID-19 samples from the United States, Italy and Spain. T cells, B-cell-depleted T cells, or PBMCs provided the cDNA or gDNA that served as material.

V lost 1 base to trimming and J lost 7 bases, with 16 bases between them. CDR3 length: 15 amino acids. The germline CDR1 and CDR2 sequences are SGHTA and FQGNSA. As handled by the study authors: Reference gene primers were amplified, and this amplification served to estimate nucleated cell counts. Assay used: immunoSEQ multiplex PCR; TCRdb lists only in-frame clones, some missing. V and J calls and clone size are copied from that table; D and trimming were computed from the DNA. The sample lists tens of thousands of clones, about nine tenths seen once, with 1.5% to 2% in the top ten. The origin of this receptor is a man aged 30-40 years with acute or convalescent COVID-19. The genes are TRBV7-2 and TRBJ1-2; D is unresolved. Sequenced material: peripheral blood. CDR3 in DNA: TGTGCCAGCAGCTTAGTCATCGCAGGCAGTAGTGGCTACACCTTC. Translation: CASSLVIAGSSGYTF.